One and the same sample provided the 5 T cell receptor beta chains below, sequenced in a study of T cell repertoires in cytomegalovirus infection (dated by TCRdb to about 2019). The intended sense of this specimen's treatment or condition label: in vitro stimulation with specific CMV peptide epitopes to enrich CMV-specific T cells. For sequencing, an Illumina HiSeq 1500 was employed. TCRdb redid the processing of the public reads, applying fastp at Q25 and MiXCR, and retained in-frame beta chains. One record per CDR3 amino acid sequence lists the most common genes and DNA. The sample table records around 800,000 distinct CDR3 sequences; 30% to 35% of these occur just once. Around 12% of the sample rests with the top ten. These receptors lack a known antigen. The sample was cultured CD8+ T cells from PBMCs, taken from culture after CMV antigen stimulation. The receptors come from a human donor in good health (CMV status not recorded). Some clones in this sample may be carry-over from other donors' samples.

The genes are TRBV6-1 and TRBJ1-1; D is unclear. Germline V gene sequence: CDR1 MNHNS, CDR2 SASEGT. Trimming took off 2 bases at V and 4 bases at J, with 11 bases between the two ends. CDR3 size: 14 residues. CDR3 coding DNA: TGTGCCAGCAGTGAATGGTACCCGAGCACTGAAGCTTTCTTT. As protein: CASSEWYPSTEAFF.

The V call is TRBV10-3, the J call TRBJ2-2, with TRBD1 as a possible D gene (5 bases). Deletions cut 3 bases from V and 4 bases from J, with 12 bases between. The CDR3 length is 15 residues. Germline V lookup: CDR1 ENHRY, CDR2 SYGVKD. DNA of the CDR3: TGTGCCATCAGTGATCTTACAGGCCCCACCGGGGAGCTGTTTTTT. Its translation: CAISDLTGPTGELFF.

This clonotype was seen a handful of times. J is TRBJ2-3 and V is TRBV7-3, with D perhaps assigned TRBD1 or TRBD2 (6 bases each). Trimming removed 8 bases at V and 2 bases at J, with 17 bases between. Germline CDR1 SGHTA, CDR2 FQGTGA. This CDR3 contains 15 residues. The CDR3 DNA sequence: TGTGCCAGCGGGGATGGGGGGCCTCACACAGATACGCAGTATTTT. It codes for CASGDGGPHTDTQYF.

The chain uses TRBV24-1 and TRBJ1-1, with D hard to call. The V gene's germline CDR1 is KGHDR and CDR2 SFDVKD. There are 14 residues in the CDR3. Trimming removed 8 bases from V and 0 bases from J, with 12 bases in between. The CDR3 region is CATTPGPLNTEAFF. The CDR3 nucleotides read TGTGCCACCACCCCAGGCCCTCTGAACACTGAAGCTTTCTTT.

This clonotype showed up just a few times. The J gene is TRBJ2-1, the V gene TRBV4-1, with D maybe TRBD2 (5 bases). Trimming took 0 bases from V and 9 from J, leaving 9 bases between them. CDR1 and CDR2 (germline): MGHRA, YSYEKL. This CDR3 contains 13 residues. CDR3 loop: CASSQERVGEQFF. The CDR3 nucleotides are TGCGCCAGCAGCCAAGAGAGGGTTGGTGAGCAGTTCTTC.